This note documents a single T cell receptor beta chain sequence. Its cognate antigen is unknown. The record originates from a study of T cell responses to AZD1222 COVID-19 vaccine. General study points: Repertoires were sampled only after the peak T cell response. Spike-specific TCR breadth and depth grew following two AZD1222 doses.

V shed 3 bases and J shed 4 bases, with 7 bases lying between them. The germline gives CDR1 SGDLS, CDR2 YYNGEE. The CDR3 extends over 13 amino acids. The protocol was immunoSEQ multiplex PCR, while the TCRdb copy is restricted to in-frame clones and leaves out a portion. In the table there are roughly 110,000 clones, around 87% of which are singletons. Specimen: peripheral blood, collected on day 0 of AZD1222 vaccination. This clonotype originated in an adult in good health. The V gene is TRBV9, the J gene TRBJ2-2; no firm D call. CDR3: CASSAGGTGELFF. The CDR3 DNA follows: TGTGCCAGCAGCGCCGGTGGCACCGGGGAGCTGTTTTTT.